This T cell receptor beta chain was sequenced during a study of regulatory T cells in long-lasting Graves disease. General observations from the study: Peripheral blood, not thyroid tissue, was the sole material studied.

For this clonotype: The target antigen is unknown.

CDR3-region Arm-PCR and iRepertoire HTBI primers produced the TCR beta libraries. Under the authors' procedure: The samples included 60 to 75 TRBV and some 14 TRBJ segments. TCRdb re-called the multiplex PCR reads with MiXCR, one entry per CDR3 protein. These V and J calls rely on TCRdb rather than the paper's analysis. The sample has roughly 450,000 distinct CDR3 sequences; around 21% are singletons. The CDR3 loop spans 17 amino acids. The J segment lost 2 bases and the V segment lost 9 bases, leaving 13 bases of the junction unmatched. Germline V gene lookup returns CDR1 LGHDT and CDR2 YNNKEL (reference sequence). Time point: persistent/refractory GD, antithyroid drugs over 5 years with positive TRAb. Following extraction of RNA from PBMCs, that RNA was used to make the TCR library. Graves' disease diagnosis followed American Thyroid Association guidelines.

The gene calls are TRBV3-1 and TRBJ2-2, with 9 bases that match TRBD2. Sequenced here: peripheral blood mononuclear cells (PBMCs), sampled when the disease was refractory, from a patient treated with antithyroid drugs. The receptor was derived from a female donor with Graves disease. CDR3 region: CASSDMVLAGNTGELFF. The CDR3 nucleotides read TGTGCCAGTTCAGACATGGTGCTAGCGGGAAACACCGGGGAGCTGTTTTTT.